This T cell receptor (beta chain) was retrieved from a study of CD8+ T cells in alopecia areata. RNA was isolated and reverse transcribed to cDNA, the sequencing template. The assay was immunoSEQ multiplex PCR, and TCRdb's table has in-frame clones only and misses some. This table holds over 85,000 clones, around 38% found once. Specimens obtained from alopecia areata patients comprised lesional scalp punch biopsies and peripheral blood. The V gene's germline CDR1 is MNHNY and CDR2 SVGAGI (reference sequence). V lost 1 base, J lost 8 bases, and 12 bases lay in between. This CDR3 is built from 14 residues. Note on this clone: The antigen is unknown.

Findings of the study overall: Scalp lesions, especially in alopecia totalis/universalis, had higher clonality than normal scalp. Sequenced scalp T cells also include alphabeta T cells resident in normal skin.

The sequence was obtained from a human donor with alopecia areata. Sample: CD4+ T cells sorted from blood. The chain has TRBV6-6 and TRBJ2-1; D is unresolved. CDR3 nucleotides: TGTGCCAGCAGTTACTTCGACCAGACCTATGAGCAGTTCTTC. Its translation is CASSYFDQTYEQFF.